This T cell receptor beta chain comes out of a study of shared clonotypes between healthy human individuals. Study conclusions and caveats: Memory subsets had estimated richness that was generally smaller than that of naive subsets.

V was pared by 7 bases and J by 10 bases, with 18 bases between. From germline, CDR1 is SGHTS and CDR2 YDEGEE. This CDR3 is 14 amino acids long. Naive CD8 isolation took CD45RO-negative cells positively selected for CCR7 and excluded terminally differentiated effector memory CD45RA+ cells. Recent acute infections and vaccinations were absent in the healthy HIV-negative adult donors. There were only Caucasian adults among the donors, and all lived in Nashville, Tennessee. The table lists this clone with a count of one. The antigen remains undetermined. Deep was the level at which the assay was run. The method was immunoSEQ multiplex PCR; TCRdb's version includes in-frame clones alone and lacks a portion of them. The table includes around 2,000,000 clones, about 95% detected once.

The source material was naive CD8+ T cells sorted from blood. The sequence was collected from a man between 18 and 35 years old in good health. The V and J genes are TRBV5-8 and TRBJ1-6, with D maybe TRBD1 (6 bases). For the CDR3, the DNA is TGTGCCAGCCTTGAGGACAGTGGGCTCTCACCCCTCCACTTT. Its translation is CASLEDSGLSPLHF.